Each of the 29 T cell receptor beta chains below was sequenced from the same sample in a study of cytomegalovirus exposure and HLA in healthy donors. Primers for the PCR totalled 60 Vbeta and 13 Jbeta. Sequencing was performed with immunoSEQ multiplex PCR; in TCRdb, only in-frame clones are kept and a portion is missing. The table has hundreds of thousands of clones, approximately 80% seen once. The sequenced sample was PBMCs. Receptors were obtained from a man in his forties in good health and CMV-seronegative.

CDR3 sequence reads: CASSQSVRGKGFYGYTF. The CDR3 DNA is TGTGCCAGCAGCCAATCGGTCAGGGGGAAAGGCTTCTATGGCTACACCTTC. V gene TRBV4-2 combines with J gene TRBJ1-2; TRBD1 matches 7 bases. Germline CDR1 LGHNA, CDR2 YNFKEQ. CDR3 length: 17 residues. V dropped 2 bases and J dropped 4; count of bases not matched to a gene: 13.

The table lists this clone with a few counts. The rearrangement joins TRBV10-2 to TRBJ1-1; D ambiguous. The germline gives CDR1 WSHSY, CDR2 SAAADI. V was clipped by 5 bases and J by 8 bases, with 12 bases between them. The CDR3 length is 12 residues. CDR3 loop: CASSSQRQEAFF. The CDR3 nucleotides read TGCGCCAGCAGTTCCCAGCGGCAGGAAGCTTTCTTT.

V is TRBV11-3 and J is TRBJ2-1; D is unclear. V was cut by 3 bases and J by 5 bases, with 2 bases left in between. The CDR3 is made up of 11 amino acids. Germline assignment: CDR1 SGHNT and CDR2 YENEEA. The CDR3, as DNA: TGTGCCAGCAGCTTCGACAATGAGCAGTTCTTC. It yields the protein CASSFDNEQFF.

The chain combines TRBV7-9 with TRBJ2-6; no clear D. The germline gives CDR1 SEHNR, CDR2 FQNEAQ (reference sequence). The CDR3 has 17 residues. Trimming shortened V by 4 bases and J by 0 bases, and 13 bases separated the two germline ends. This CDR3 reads CASSSYIIGSGANVLTF. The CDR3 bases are TGTGCCAGCAGCTCCTATATCATTGGCTCTGGGGCCAACGTCCTGACTTTC.

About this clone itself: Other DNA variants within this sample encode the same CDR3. CDR3 protein: CASRDRGNQPQHF. For the CDR3, the DNA is TGTGCCAGCCGGGACAGGGGTAATCAGCCCCAGCATTTT. V and J are TRBV19 and TRBJ1-5, with 10 bases fitting TRBD1. The length of the CDR3 is 13 residues. Trimming took 9 bases from V and 4 from J; bases not matched to a gene: 3. CDR1 is LNHDA, CDR2 SQIVND, per germline (reference sequence).

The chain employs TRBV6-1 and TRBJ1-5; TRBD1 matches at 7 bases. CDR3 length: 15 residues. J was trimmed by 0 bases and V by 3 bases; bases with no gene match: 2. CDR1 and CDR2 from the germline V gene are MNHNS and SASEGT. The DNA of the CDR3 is TGTGCCAGCAGTGAGAGGACAGGTAGCAATCAGCCCCAGCATTTT. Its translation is CASSERTGSNQPQHF.

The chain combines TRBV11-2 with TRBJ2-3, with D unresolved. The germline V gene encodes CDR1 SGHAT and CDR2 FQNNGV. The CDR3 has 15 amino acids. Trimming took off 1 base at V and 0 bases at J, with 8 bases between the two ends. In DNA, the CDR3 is TGTGCCAGCAGCTTAGTAATAACTAGCACAGATACGCAGTATTTT. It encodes CASSLVITSTDTQYF.

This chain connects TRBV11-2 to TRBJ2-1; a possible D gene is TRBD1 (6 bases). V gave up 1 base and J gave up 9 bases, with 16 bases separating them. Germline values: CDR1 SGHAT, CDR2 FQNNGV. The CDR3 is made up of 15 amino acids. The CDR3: CASSLVYRASGEQFF. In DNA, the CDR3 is TGTGCCAGCAGCTTAGTGTACAGGGCTTCGGGTGAGCAGTTCTTC.

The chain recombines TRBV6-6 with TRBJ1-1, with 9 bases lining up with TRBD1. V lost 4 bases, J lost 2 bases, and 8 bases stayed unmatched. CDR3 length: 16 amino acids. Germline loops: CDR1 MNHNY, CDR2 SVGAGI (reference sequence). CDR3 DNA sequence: TGTGCCAGCAGTTCCCCCGGGACAGGGAAAAACACTGAAGCTTTCTTT. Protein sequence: CASSSPGTGKNTEAFF.

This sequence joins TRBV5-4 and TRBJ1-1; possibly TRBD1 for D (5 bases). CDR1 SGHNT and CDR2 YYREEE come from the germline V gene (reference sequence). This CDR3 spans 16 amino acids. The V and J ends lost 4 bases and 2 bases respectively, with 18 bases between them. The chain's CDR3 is CASSGGGARGNTEAFF. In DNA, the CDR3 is TGTGCCAGCAGCGGGGGAGGCGCGCGAGGAAACACTGAAGCTTTCTTT.

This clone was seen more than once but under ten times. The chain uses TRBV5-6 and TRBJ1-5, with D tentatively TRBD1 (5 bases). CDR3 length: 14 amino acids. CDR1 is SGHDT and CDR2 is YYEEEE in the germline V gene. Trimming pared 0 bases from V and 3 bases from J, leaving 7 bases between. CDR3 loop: CASSLAGHNQPQHF. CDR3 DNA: TGTGCCAGCAGCTTGGCAGGGCACAATCAGCCCCAGCATTTT. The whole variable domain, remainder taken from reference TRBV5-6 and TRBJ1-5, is DAGVTQSPTHLIKTRGQQVTLRCSPKSGHDTVSWYQQALGQGPQFIFQYYEEEERQRGNFPDRFSGHQFPNYSSELNVNALLLGDSALYLCASSLAGHNQPQHFGDGTRLSIL.

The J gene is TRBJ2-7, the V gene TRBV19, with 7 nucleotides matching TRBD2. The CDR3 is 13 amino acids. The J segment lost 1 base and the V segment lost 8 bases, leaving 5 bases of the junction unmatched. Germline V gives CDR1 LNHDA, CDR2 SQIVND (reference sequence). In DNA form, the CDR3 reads TGTGCCAGTTCACTAGCGCCATCCTACGAGCAGTACTTC. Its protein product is CASSLAPSYEQYF.

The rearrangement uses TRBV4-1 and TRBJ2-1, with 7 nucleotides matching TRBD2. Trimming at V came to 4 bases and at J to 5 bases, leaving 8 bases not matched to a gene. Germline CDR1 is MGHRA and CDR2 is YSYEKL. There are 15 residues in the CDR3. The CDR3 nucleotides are TGCGCCAGCAGCCCCCAGGGACTACCGGACAATGAGCAGTTCTTC. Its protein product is CASSPQGLPDNEQFF.

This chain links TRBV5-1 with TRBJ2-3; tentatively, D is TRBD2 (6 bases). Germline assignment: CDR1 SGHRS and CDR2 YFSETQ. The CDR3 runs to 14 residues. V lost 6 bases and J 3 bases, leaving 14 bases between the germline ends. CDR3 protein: CASISGLPTDTQYF. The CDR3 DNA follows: TGCGCCAGCATCTCAGGACTACCAACAGATACGCAGTATTTT. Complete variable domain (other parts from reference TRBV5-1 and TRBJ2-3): KAGVTQTPRYLIKTRGQQVTLSCSPISGHRSVSWYQQTPGQGLQFLFEYFSETQRNKGNFPGRFSGRQFSNSRSEMNVSTLELGDSALYLCASISGLPTDTQYFGPGTRLTVL.

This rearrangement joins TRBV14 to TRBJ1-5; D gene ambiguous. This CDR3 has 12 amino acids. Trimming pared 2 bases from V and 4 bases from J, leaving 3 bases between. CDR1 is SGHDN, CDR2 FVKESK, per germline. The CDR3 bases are TGTGCCAGCAGCCAATCGAATCAGCCCCAGCATTTT. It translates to CASSQSNQPQHF.

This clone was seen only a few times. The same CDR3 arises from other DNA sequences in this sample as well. In nucleotides, the CDR3 is TGTGCCAGCAGCCCGGGGACAGGGGGGACCGGGGAGCTGTTTTTT. Protein: CASSPGTGGTGELFF. This chain uses TRBV5-6 with TRBJ2-2, with 11 bases matching TRBD1. The CDR3 runs 15 residues. The J segment lost 5 bases and the V segment lost 4 bases, leaving 4 bases of the junction unmatched. Germline V gene data show CDR1 as SGHDT and CDR2 as YYEEEE.

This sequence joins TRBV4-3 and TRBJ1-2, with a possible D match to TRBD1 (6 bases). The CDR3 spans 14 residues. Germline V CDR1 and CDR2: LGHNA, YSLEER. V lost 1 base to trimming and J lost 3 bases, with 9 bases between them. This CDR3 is CASSQVDSHYGYTF. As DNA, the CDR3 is TGCGCCAGCAGCCAAGTGGACAGCCACTATGGCTACACCTTC.

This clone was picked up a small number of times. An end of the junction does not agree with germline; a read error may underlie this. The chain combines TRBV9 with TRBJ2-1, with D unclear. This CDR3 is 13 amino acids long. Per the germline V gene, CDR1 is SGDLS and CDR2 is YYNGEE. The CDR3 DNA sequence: TGTGCCAGCAGCCCCCGTAAGGAGAATGCGCAGTTCTTC. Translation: CASSPRKENAQFF. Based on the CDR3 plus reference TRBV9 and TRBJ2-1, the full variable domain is DSGVTQTPKHLITATGQRVTLRCSPRSGDLSVYWYQQSLDQGLQFLIQYYNGEERAKGNILERFSAQQFPDLHSELNLSSLELGDSALYFCASSPRKENAQFFGPGTRLTVL.

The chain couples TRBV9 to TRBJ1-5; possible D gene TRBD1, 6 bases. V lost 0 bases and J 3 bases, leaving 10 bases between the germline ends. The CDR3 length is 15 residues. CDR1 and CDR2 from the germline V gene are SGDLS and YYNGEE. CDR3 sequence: CASSVDGQLNQPQHF. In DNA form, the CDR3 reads TGTGCCAGCAGCGTAGATGGACAGCTCAATCAGCCCCAGCATTTT.

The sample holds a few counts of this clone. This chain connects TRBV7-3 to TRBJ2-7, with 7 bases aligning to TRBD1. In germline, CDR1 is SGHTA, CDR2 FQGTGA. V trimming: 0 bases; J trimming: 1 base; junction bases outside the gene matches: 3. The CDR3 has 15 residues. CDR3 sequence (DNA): TGTGCCAGCAGCTTAACGGGGACAGAGTCCTACGAGCAGTACTTC. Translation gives CASSLTGTESYEQYF.

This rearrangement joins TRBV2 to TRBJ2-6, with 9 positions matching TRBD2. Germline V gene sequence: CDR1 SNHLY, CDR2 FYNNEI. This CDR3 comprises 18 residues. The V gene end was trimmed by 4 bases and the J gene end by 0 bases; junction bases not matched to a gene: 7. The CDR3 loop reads CASSGASGDHSGANVLTF. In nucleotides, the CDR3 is TGTGCCAGCAGTGGAGCTAGCGGGGACCACTCTGGGGCCAACGTCCTGACTTTC. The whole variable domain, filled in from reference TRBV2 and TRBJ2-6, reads EPEVTQTPSHQVTQMGQEVILRCVPISNHLYFYWYRQILGQKVEFLVSFYNNEISEKSEIFDDQFSVERPDGSNFTLKIRSTKLEDSAMYFCASSGASGDHSGANVLTFGAGSRLTVL.

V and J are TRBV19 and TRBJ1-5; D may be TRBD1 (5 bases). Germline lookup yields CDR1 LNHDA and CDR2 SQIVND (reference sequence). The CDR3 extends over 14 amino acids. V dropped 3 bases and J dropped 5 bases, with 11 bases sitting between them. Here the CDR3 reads CASSIDRRYQPQHF. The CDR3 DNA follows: TGTGCCAGTAGTATTGACAGACGATATCAGCCCCAGCATTTT.

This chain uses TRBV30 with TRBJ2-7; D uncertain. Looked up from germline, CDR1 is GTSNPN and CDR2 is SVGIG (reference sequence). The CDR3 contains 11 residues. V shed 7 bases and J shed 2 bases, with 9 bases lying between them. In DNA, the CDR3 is TGTGCCTACGATTACACCTACGAGCAGTACTTC. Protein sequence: CAYDYTYEQYF.

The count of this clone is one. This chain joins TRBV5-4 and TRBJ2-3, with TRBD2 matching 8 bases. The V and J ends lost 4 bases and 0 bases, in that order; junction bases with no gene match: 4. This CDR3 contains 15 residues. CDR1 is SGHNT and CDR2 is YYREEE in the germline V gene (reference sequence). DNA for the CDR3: TGTGCCAGCAGCCGCGGGGGGCTTAGCACAGATACGCAGTATTTT. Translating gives CASSRGGLSTDTQYF.

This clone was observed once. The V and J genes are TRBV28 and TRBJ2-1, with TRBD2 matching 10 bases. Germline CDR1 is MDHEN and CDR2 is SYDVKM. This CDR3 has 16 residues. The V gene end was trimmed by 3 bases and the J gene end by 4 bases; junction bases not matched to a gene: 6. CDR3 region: CASSLRGLAVYNEQFF. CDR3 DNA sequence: TGTGCCAGCAGTTTGAGAGGACTAGCGGTATACAATGAGCAGTTCTTC.

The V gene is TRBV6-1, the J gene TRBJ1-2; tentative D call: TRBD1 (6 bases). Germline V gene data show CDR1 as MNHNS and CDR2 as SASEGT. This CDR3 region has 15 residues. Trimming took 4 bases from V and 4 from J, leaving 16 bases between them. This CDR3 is CASSATPGVGYGYTF. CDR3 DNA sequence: TGTGCCAGCAGTGCTACTCCAGGGGTCGGCTATGGCTACACCTTC.

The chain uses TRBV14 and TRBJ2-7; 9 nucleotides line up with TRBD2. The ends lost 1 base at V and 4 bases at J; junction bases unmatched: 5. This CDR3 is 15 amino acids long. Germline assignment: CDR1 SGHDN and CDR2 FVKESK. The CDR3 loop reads CASSQGASGVYEQYF. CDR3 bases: TGTGCCAGCAGCCAAGGGGCTAGCGGGGTGTACGAGCAGTACTTC.

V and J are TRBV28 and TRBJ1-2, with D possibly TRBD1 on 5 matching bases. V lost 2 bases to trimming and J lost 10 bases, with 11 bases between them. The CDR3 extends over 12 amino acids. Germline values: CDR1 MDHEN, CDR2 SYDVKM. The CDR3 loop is CASSLITGDYTF. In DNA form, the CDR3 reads TGTGCCAGCAGTTTAATTACAGGAGACTACACCTTC.

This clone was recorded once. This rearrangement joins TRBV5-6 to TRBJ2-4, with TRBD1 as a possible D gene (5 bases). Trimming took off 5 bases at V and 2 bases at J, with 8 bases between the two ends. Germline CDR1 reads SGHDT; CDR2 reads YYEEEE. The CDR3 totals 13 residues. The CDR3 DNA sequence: TGTGCCAGCAGGGACACCTCCAAAAACATTCAGTACTTC. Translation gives CASRDTSKNIQYF.